Presented here are 18 T cell receptor beta chains from one specimen sequenced in a study of Ad26.COV2.S vaccination and SARS-CoV-2 variants. Treatment given: 15 to 20 received Ad26.COV2.S at low or high dose, single or two shots; 5 received placebo; per-sample allocation not given. Sample collection was performed on day 63 after the first vaccine or placebo injection. Here immunoSEQ multiplex PCR was the method, and the copy in TCRdb shows in-frame clones only, minus some. In the table there are more than 300,000 clones, approximately 80% of which are singletons. The source material was peripheral blood, sampled in a trial of Ad26.COV2.S vaccine versus placebo. All receptors come from a person between 18 and 65 years old who received the Ad26.COV2.S COVID-19 vaccine or a placebo.

The genes are TRBV5-1 and TRBJ1-1; 11 bases agree with TRBD1. The J segment lost 1 base and the V segment lost 3 bases, leaving 5 bases of the junction unmatched. CDR1 is SGHRS, CDR2 YFSETQ, per germline. CDR3 length equals 16 residues. CDR3: CASSSRDRGANTEAFF. The CDR3 nucleotides read TGCGCCAGCAGCTCCCGGGACAGGGGGGCGAACACTGAAGCTTTCTTT.

This clone has just one count. The CDR3 is CASSLSGNQPQHF. CDR3 nucleotide sequence: TGTGCCAGCAGTTTATCCGGCAATCAGCCCCAGCATTTT. The chain recombines TRBV12-3 or TRBV12-4 with TRBJ1-5; D remains unclear. V lost 2 bases to trimming and J lost 2 bases, with 4 bases between them. The CDR3 length is 13 residues.

The chain carries TRBV5-4 and TRBJ2-2, with 7 bases aligning to TRBD2. The J segment lost 4 bases and the V segment lost 0 bases, leaving 0 bases of the junction unmatched. CDR3 length: 14 amino acids. Germline V gives CDR1 SGHNT, CDR2 YYREEE (reference sequence). Here the CDR3 reads CASSLGGGTGELFF. CDR3 DNA: TGTGCCAGCAGCTTGGGGGGGGGCACCGGGGAGCTGTTTTTT.

V and J are TRBV3-1 (or the pseudogene TRBV3-2) and TRBJ1-1, with a possible D match to TRBD1 (5 bases). The ends were cut back, 8 bases at V and 0 bases at J, with 13 bases in the middle. The length of the CDR3 is 14 residues. Germline CDR1 LGHDT, CDR2 YNNKEL (reference sequence). CDR3 protein: CASWGGEMNTEAFF. The CDR3 bases are TGTGCCAGCTGGGGGGGGGAAATGAACACTGAAGCTTTCTTT.

V gene TRBV5-8 combines with J gene TRBJ1-3, with TRBD1 matching 7 bases. CDR1 SGHTS and CDR2 YDEGEE come from the germline V gene. CDR3 length: 15 residues. Germline trimming cut 1 base from V and 4 bases from J; bases unmatched to any gene: 5. CDR3 region: CASSLTDRVGNTIYF. The CDR3 bases are TGTGCCAGCAGCTTGACTGACAGGGTCGGAAACACCATATATTTT.

The gene calls are TRBV19 and TRBJ2-2; no reliable D call. The CDR3 runs to 11 residues. V was trimmed by 3 bases and J by 7 bases, leaving 3 bases between them. Germline V gene lookup returns CDR1 LNHDA and CDR2 SQIVND (reference sequence). CDR3 in amino acids: CASSIRGELFF. In DNA, the CDR3 is TGTGCCAGTAGTATTCGCGGGGAGCTGTTTTTT.

V is TRBV11-3 and J is TRBJ1-1; D unclear. The CDR3 is made up of 13 amino acids. The V end was cut by 0 bases, the J end by 0 bases, with 2 bases between. Germline V gene lookup returns CDR1 SGHNT and CDR2 YENEEA. The CDR3 is CASSLDVNTEAFF. The CDR3 region has the DNA TGTGCCAGCAGCTTAGATGTGAACACTGAAGCTTTCTTT.

The chain uses TRBV5-4 and TRBJ1-1; D is uncertain. V gave up 0 bases and J gave up 2 bases, with 8 bases separating them. The CDR3 consists of 14 residues. Germline lookup yields CDR1 SGHNT and CDR2 YYREEE (reference sequence). The CDR3 spells CASSLAGPNTEAFF. DNA of the CDR3: TGTGCCAGCAGCTTGGCTGGGCCAAACACTGAAGCTTTCTTT.

J is TRBJ1-2 and V is TRBV6-5; D gene ambiguous. This CDR3 region has 15 residues. In germline, CDR1 is MNHEY, CDR2 SVGAGI. The V gene lost 2 bases and the J gene lost 4 bases, with 14 bases spanning the gap. Written as DNA, the CDR3 is TGTGCCAGCAGTTACAAGGGCAGTTCTTTCTATGGCTACACCTTC. It codes for CASSYKGSSFYGYTF.

This clone was counted a single time. This chain links TRBV25-1 with TRBJ2-1; 7 nucleotides align to TRBD1. The trim removed 2 bases at V and 7 bases at J, leaving 5 bases unmatched. Per germline, CDR1 MGHDK and CDR2 SYGVNS. The CDR3 has 14 amino acids. CDR3 DNA sequence: TGTGCCAGCAGTGAACCGGGACAGCCGAATGAGCAGTTCTTC. This sequence encodes CASSEPGQPNEQFF.

This clone was seen only a few times. V is TRBV7-8 and J is TRBJ1-4; TRBD1 is a possible D gene (5 bases). The CDR3 extends over 15 amino acids. Trimming cost V 5 bases and J 8 bases, with 18 bases left between them. The germline CDR1 and CDR2 sequences are SGHVS and FQNEAQ. The CDR3, as DNA: TGTGCCAGCAGCACCACAACCAGGGCCTCCGAAAAACTGTTTTTT. Translated: CASSTTTRASEKLFF.

The genes are TRBV6-2 or TRBV6-3 and TRBJ1-2; 8 nucleotides agree with TRBD1. The V and J ends lost 7 bases and 4 bases, in that order; junction bases with no gene match: 5. The CDR3 sequence is 13 residues long. Germline V gives CDR1 MNHEY, CDR2 SVGEGT. The CDR3 bases are TGTGCCAGCAACCCGACAGGGGCCTATGGCTACACCTTC. Its protein product is CASNPTGAYGYTF.

A single count supports this clone. The chain joins TRBV7-2 to TRBJ2-3; 8 bases agree with TRBD2. The germline CDR1 and CDR2 sequences are SGHTA and FQGNSA. The CDR3 is made up of 18 amino acids. Unmatched junction bases numbered 18, after V lost 4 bases and J lost 6 bases. The CDR3 loop is CASSSDFPVAGGSDTQYF. The CDR3 DNA reads TGTGCCAGCAGCTCCGACTTCCCCGTCGCGGGGGGATCTGATACGCAGTATTTT.

The chain recombines TRBV10-3 with TRBJ1-4, with 7 bases that match TRBD1. Per germline, CDR1 ENHRY and CDR2 SYGVKD. J lost 6 bases, V lost 10 bases, and 8 bases had no gene match. The CDR3 sequence is 13 residues long. The CDR3 DNA is TGTGCCAGCCACAGGGGATCGGATGAAAAACTGTTTTTT. It codes for CASHRGSDEKLFF.

The rearrangement uses TRBV10-1 and TRBJ1-5; D is ambiguous. Trimming pared 6 bases from V and 0 bases from J, leaving 24 bases between. Germline CDR1 and CDR2: WNHNN and SYGVQD (reference sequence). CDR3 length equals 19 residues. CDR3 bases: TGCGCCAGCAGCGACGGACGCGGAAGTCGACGTTATAGCAATCAGCCCCAGCATTTT. Its protein is CASSDGRGSRRYSNQPQHF.

The CDR3 DNA reads as TGTGCCAGCAACAGCGGGGGACAAGAGACCCAGTACTTC. The encoded protein is CASNSGGQETQYF. The chain combines TRBV9 with TRBJ2-5, with 8 nucleotides matching TRBD2. With 6 bases clipped from V and 2 bases from J, the junction kept 3 bases outside the gene matches. This CDR3 is built from 13 residues. Germline-derived CDR1 and CDR2 are SGDLS and YYNGEE.

The J gene is TRBJ2-7, the V gene TRBV5-6, with 13 positions matching TRBD2. The CDR3 contains 18 residues. Germline V gene sequence: CDR1 SGHDT, CDR2 YYEEEE. With 2 bases clipped from V and 0 bases from J, the junction kept 8 bases outside the gene matches. CDR3 coding DNA: TGTGCCAGCAGCTTTTACGGACTAGCGGGGGCGAGCTCCTACGAGCAGTACTTC. Translating gives CASSFYGLAGASSYEQYF.

The chain couples TRBV5-4 to TRBJ2-7, with 11 positions matching TRBD2. Germline values: CDR1 SGHNT, CDR2 YYREEE (reference sequence). This CDR3 comprises 16 residues. Unmatched junction bases numbered 10, after V lost 1 base and J lost 7 bases. This chain's CDR3 is CASSLTSGGLAGEQYF. The CDR3 bases are TGTGCCAGCAGCTTGACTAGCGGGGGACTCGCGGGGGAGCAGTACTTC.